This T cell receptor (beta chain) was retrieved from a study of T cell responses to AZD1222 COVID-19 vaccine. Study results and caveats: Targets within unmutated variant regions were reportedly found for nearly half of spike-specific TCRs. Elevations in Spike-specific TCR breadth and depth followed administration of two AZD1222 doses.

The CDR3 loop spans 14 amino acids. V was clipped by 4 bases and J by 7 bases, with 16 bases between them. Germline lookup yields CDR1 LGHDT and CDR2 YNNKEL (reference sequence). Clones were sequenced by immunoSEQ multiplex PCR, and TCRdb holds only the in-frame ones, with some missing. The data show some 67,000 clones, roughly four fifths seen once. Of note for this clone: Its antigen is not identified.

The specimen was peripheral blood, collected 28 days after the second AZD1222 dose. This TCR derives from an adult who received the AZD1222 COVID-19 vaccine. This chain uses TRBV3-1 (or the pseudogene TRBV3-2) with TRBJ1-2; D gene unclear. The CDR3 DNA sequence: TGTGCCAGCAGCCCCGGTCGGGGTCCCCCTGGCTACACCTTC. It specifies CASSPGRGPPGYTF.